Many counts were recorded for the clone carrying this TCR beta chain. What it binds is unknown. Diagnoses rested on clinical symptoms, serum thyroxine and TRAb, thyroid ultrasound and orbital computed tomography. Authors of the study amplified TCR beta CDR3 regions from RNA transcripts. First-round RT-PCR of the TCR CDR3 relied on the HTBI primer set. TCRdb reprocessed the multiplex PCR reads via MiXCR and lists one record per CDR3 protein. The table includes some 140,000 distinct CDR3 sequences, approximately 20% detected once. This CDR3 contains 14 residues. Trimming removed 3 bases at V and 5 bases at J, with 14 bases between. Germline lookup yields CDR1 SGDLS and CDR2 YYNGEE. This record comes from a study of T cells in Graves' hyperthyroidism and ophthalmopathy. Overall study findings and caveats: Most thyroid clonotypes expanded above 0.001 were also detected in blood.

The V and J genes are TRBV9 and TRBJ2-5; D remains unclear. The sample was blood. The source of this sequence is a woman in her 50s with Graves' hyperthyroidism that later progressed to Graves' ophthalmopathy. The CDR3 sequence is CASSGSGFTETQYF. The CDR3 DNA reads as TGTGCCAGCAGCGGATCCGGTTTTACGGAGACCCAGTACTTC.